The 4 T cell receptor beta chains in this list originate from one sample, sequenced in a study of CD8 T cells in Susac syndrome. The authors reverse transcribed roughly 0.5 to 1 ug RNA with random hexamers. TCRdb processed the immunoSEQ multiplex PCR reads anew with MiXCR; each CDR3 protein has one entry. The top ten hold just over 0.13% of the sample, which has 150,000 to 200,000 distinct CDR3 sequences, roughly 93% seen once. Sample: CD4+ T cells from PBMCs. All receptors come from a human donor in good health.

This clonotype occurred a few times. This chain links TRBV28 with TRBJ2-7, with D possibly called TRBD1 or TRBD2 (5 bases each). Trimming removed 3 bases from V and 5 bases from J, with 8 bases in between. Germline CDR1 is MDHEN and CDR2 is SYDVKM. The CDR3 has 12 amino acids. CDR3 DNA: TGTGCCAGCAGTTTGGTGGGGGACGAGCAGTACTTC. Amino acids: CASSLVGDEQYF.

The chain couples TRBV15 to TRBJ1-5, with no clear D. Deletions cut 1 base from V and 7 bases from J, with 17 bases between. This CDR3 region has 16 residues. The germline V gene encodes CDR1 LNHNV and CDR2 YYDKDF (reference sequence). The CDR3 spells CATSRGRSNLDQPQHF. As DNA, the CDR3 is TGTGCCACCAGCAGAGGAAGGTCTAATCTGGACCAGCCCCAGCATTTT.

The chain employs TRBV6-2 or TRBV6-3 and TRBJ2-3, with 12 bases lining up with TRBD2. The V gene end was trimmed by 5 bases and the J gene end by 7 bases; junction bases not matched to a gene: 7. The CDR3 spans 15 residues. Germline-derived CDR1 and CDR2 are MNHEY and SVGEGT. The CDR3: CASSPLAGGVNTQYF. The CDR3 bases are TGTGCCAGCAGTCCTCTAGCGGGGGGGGTAAATACGCAGTATTTT.

The rearrangement joins TRBV20-1 to TRBJ1-2, with TRBD1 as a possible D gene (6 bases). Per germline, CDR1 DFQATT and CDR2 SNEGSKA (reference sequence). This CDR3 has 13 amino acids. V lost 5 bases, J lost 4 bases, and 14 bases lay in between. The CDR3 DNA follows: TGCAGTGCTTTAGGACAGCTTACCTATGGCTACACCTTC. Translating it yields CSALGQLTYGYTF.